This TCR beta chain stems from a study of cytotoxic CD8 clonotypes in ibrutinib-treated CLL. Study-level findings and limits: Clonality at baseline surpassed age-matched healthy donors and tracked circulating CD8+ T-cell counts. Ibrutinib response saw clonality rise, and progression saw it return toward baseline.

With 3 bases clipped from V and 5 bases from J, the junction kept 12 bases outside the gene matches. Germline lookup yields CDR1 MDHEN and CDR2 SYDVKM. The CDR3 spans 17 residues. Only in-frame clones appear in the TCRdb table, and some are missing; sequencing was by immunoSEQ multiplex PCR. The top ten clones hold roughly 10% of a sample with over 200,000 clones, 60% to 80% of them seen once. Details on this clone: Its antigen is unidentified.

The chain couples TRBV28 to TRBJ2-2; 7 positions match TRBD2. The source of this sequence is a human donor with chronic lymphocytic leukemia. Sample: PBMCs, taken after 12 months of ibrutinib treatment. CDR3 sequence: CASSLGGAGVKTGELFF. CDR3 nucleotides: TGTGCCAGCAGTTTGGGCGGGGCGGGAGTAAAGACCGGGGAGCTGTTTTTT.